This TCR beta chain was captured by sequencing in a study of T-cell reconstitution after alpha-beta-depleted transplantation in children. General study points: T-cell counts and diversity at one year post-transplant came mainly from newly produced T cells. Expanded graft clones numbering several hundred reportedly gave rise to alpha-beta T cells about two months after transplant. From surviving recipient T cells and thymic progenitors came the high day-60 TCRbeta diversity observed in some patients.

Per the germline V gene, CDR1 is ENHRY and CDR2 is SYGVKD. The CDR3 has 11 amino acids. V was pared by 11 bases and J by 4 bases, with 12 bases between. During its preparation, the TCRbeta library received unique molecular identifiers. Each CDR3 protein is one row after TCRdb ran MiXCR on the PCR reads. The sample shows some 220,000 distinct CDR3 sequences, 9.5% to 13% of them seen only once. This clonotype was seen many times. Antigen unknown. Sequencing was performed on PBMCs, taken before TCRalphabeta/CD19-depleted stem cell transplant. V usage is TRBV10-3 and J usage is TRBJ2-7; D is unresolved. The sequence was obtained from a child less than two years old with acute myeloid leukemia, due to receive a stem cell transplant. The CDR3 DNA reads TGTGCCGTCCTAAGGGCTTACGAGCAGTACTTC. Translating it yields CAVLRAYEQYF.